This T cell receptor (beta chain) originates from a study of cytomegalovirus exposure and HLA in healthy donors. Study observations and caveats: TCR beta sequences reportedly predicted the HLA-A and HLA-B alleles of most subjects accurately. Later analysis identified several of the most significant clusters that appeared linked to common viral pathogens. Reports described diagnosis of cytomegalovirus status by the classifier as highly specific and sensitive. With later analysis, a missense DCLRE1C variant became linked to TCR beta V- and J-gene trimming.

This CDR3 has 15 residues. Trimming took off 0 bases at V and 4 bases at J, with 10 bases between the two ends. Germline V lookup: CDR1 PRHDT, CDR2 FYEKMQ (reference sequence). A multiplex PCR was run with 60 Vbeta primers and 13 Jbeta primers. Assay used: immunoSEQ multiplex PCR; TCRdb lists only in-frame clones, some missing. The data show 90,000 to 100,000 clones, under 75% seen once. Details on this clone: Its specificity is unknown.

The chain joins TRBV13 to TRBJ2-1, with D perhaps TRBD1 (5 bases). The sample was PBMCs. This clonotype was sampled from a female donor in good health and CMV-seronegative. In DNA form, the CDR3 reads TGTGCCAGCAGCTTAGGTGGGTCAGGGTACAATGAGCAGTTCTTC. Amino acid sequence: CASSLGGSGYNEQFF.